The 26 T cell receptor beta chains below all came from one sample that was sequenced in a study of blood T cell repertoires in COVID-19. Libraries were prepared by immunoSEQ multiplex PCR; TCRdb keeps only in-frame clonotypes and omits some of them. The sample has more than 65,000 clones, around 80% seen once. Material: peripheral blood. The receptors here all came from a woman between 70 and 85 years old with acute or convalescent COVID-19.

V gene TRBV6-5 combines with J gene TRBJ2-2, with D perhaps TRBD1 (6 bases). CDR3 length equals 14 residues. V dropped 7 bases and J dropped 2 bases, with 11 bases sitting between them. Looked up from germline, CDR1 is MNHEY and CDR2 is SVGAGI. The DNA for the CDR3 is TGTGCCAGCAAGATACAGGGAAACACCGGGGAGCTGTTTTTT. This translates into CASKIQGNTGELFF.

The genes are TRBV6-5 and TRBJ2-3; possible D gene TRBD1, 6 bases. Between the trimmed V and J ends, which lost 6 bases and 4 bases, there was a span of 14 bases. This CDR3 has 14 residues. The germline gives CDR1 MNHEY, CDR2 SVGAGI. CDR3 in DNA: TGTGCCAGCAGCTCCGGACAGCCCGCAGATACGCAGTATTTT. Translated: CASSSGQPADTQYF.

V is TRBV19 and J is TRBJ2-5; a possible D gene is TRBD2 (5 bases). The germline V and J ends were trimmed by 3 bases and 5 bases, with 10 bases remaining between them. The CDR3 consists of 13 residues. Germline CDR1 reads LNHDA; CDR2 reads SQIVND (reference sequence). CDR3 region: CASSMGRGETQYF. CDR3 bases: TGTGCCAGTAGTATGGGCAGAGGGGAGACCCAGTACTTC.

V is TRBV2 and J is TRBJ1-5; 8 positions match TRBD1. The CDR3 extends over 15 amino acids. Looked up from germline, CDR1 is SNHLY and CDR2 is FYNNEI. V dropped 3 bases and J dropped 1; count of bases not matched to a gene: 2. The CDR3 sequence is CASSERTGSNQPQHF. DNA for the CDR3: TGTGCCAGCAGTGAGAGGACAGGGAGCAATCAGCCCCAGCATTTT.

The genes are TRBV19 and TRBJ2-1, with 15 bases that match TRBD2. There are 18 residues in the CDR3. Trimming cost V 2 bases and J 5 bases; bases outside gene matches: 7. CDR1 and CDR2 from the germline V gene are LNHDA and SQIVND (reference sequence). The CDR3 DNA sequence: TGTGCCAGTAGTATATGGGGGACTAGCGGGAGGACCGACAATGAGCAGTTCTTC. It translates to CASSIWGTSGRTDNEQFF.

The chain joins TRBV4-1 to TRBJ2-7; 8 bases are a match to TRBD2. Germline V CDR1 and CDR2: MGHRA, YSYEKL. With 3 bases clipped from V and 3 bases from J, the junction kept 7 bases outside the gene matches. The CDR3 consists of 15 residues. CDR3 sequence: CASSQEGLAGYEQYF. CDR3 bases: TGCGCCAGCAGCCAGGAAGGACTAGCAGGCTACGAGCAGTACTTC.

CDR3 region: CASSKYGQGASYEQYF. CDR3 coding DNA: TGTGCCAGTAGTAAGTATGGACAGGGGGCTAGCTACGAGCAGTACTTC. The gene calls are TRBV19 and TRBJ2-7; TRBD1 aligns across 11 bases. The V gene end was trimmed by 4 bases and the J gene end by 3 bases; junction bases not matched to a gene: 8. Looked up from germline, CDR1 is LNHDA and CDR2 is SQIVND (reference sequence). This CDR3 is built from 16 residues. Complete variable domain (other parts from reference TRBV19 and TRBJ2-7): DGGITQSPKYLFRKEGQNVTLSCEQNLNHDAMYWYRQDPGQGLRLIYYSQIVNDFQKGDIAEGYSVSREKKESFPLTVTSAQKNPTAFYLCASSKYGQGASYEQYFGPGTRLTVT.

The chain combines TRBV24-1 with TRBJ2-6; the match to TRBD1 covers 7 bases. Trimming at V came to 12 bases and at J to 0 bases, leaving 10 bases not matched to a gene. Germline V CDR1 and CDR2: KGHDR, SFDVKD. The CDR3 runs 16 residues. The CDR3 is CADSGTEDSGANVLTF. The CDR3 coding sequence is TGTGCCGACTCCGGGACAGAAGACTCTGGGGCCAACGTCCTGACTTTC.

The rearrangement links TRBV3-1 (or the pseudogene TRBV3-2) to TRBJ1-6; 8 bases match TRBD1. The germline CDR1 and CDR2 sequences are LGHDT and YNNKEL (reference sequence). V dropped 8 bases and J dropped 7; count of bases not matched to a gene: 10. The CDR3 consists of 15 residues. CDR3 loop: CASRLHGTGNSPLHF. CDR3 coding DNA: TGTGCCAGCCGACTCCACGGGACAGGAAATTCACCCCTCCACTTT.

V is TRBV30 and J is TRBJ1-4, with a tentative D call TRBD1 (5 bases). Per the germline V gene, CDR1 is GTSNPN and CDR2 is SVGIG (reference sequence). The CDR3 loop spans 17 amino acids. With 0 bases removed from V and 2 bases from J, the gap between germline ends came to 16 bases. This chain's CDR3 is CAWSVLAGKGTNEKLFF. In DNA, the CDR3 is TGTGCCTGGAGTGTACTGGCAGGGAAGGGTACTAATGAAAAACTGTTTTTT. Based on the CDR3 plus reference TRBV30 and TRBJ1-4, the full variable domain is SQTIHQWPATLVQPVGSPLSLECTVEGTSNPNLYWYRQAAGRGLQLLFYSVGIGQISSEVPQNLSASRPQDRQFILSSKKLLLSDSGFYLCAWSVLAGKGTNEKLFFGSGTQLSVL.

The chain employs TRBV27 and TRBJ2-2, with 11 bases aligning to TRBD2. This CDR3 is 16 amino acids long. J was trimmed by 7 bases and V by 5 bases; bases with no gene match: 9. Germline V gene lookup returns CDR1 MNHEY and CDR2 SMNVEV (reference sequence). The CDR3 DNA reads as TGTGCCAGCAGTCCCCGCGCTAGCGGGAGGATCGGGGAGCTGTTTTTT. Protein sequence: CASSPRASGRIGELFF.

The rearrangement joins TRBV6-5 to TRBJ2-1; D might be TRBD2 (6 bases). V shed 6 bases and J shed 4 bases, with 13 bases lying between them. The CDR3 covers 14 residues. Per germline, CDR1 MNHEY and CDR2 SVGAGI. CDR3 amino acids: CASRDTSIYNEQFF. The CDR3 coding sequence is TGTGCCAGCAGAGATACTAGCATTTACAATGAGCAGTTCTTC.

The chain uses TRBV29-1 and TRBJ2-1; TRBD2 aligns across 13 bases. In germline, CDR1 is SQVTM, CDR2 ANQGSEA. Trimming took 6 bases from V and 7 from J; bases not matched to a gene: 18. This CDR3 contains 18 residues. The CDR3 sequence: CSVGPGLAGSGPRNEQFF. DNA of the CDR3: TGCAGCGTGGGACCGGGACTAGCGGGATCCGGCCCCAGAAATGAGCAGTTCTTC.

The chain has TRBV5-1 and TRBJ1-1; 8 bases map to TRBD1. Germline loops: CDR1 SGHRS, CDR2 YFSETQ. The CDR3 consists of 15 residues. Unmatched junction bases numbered 3, after V lost 0 bases and J lost 2 bases. The CDR3 coding sequence is TGCGCCAGCAGCTTGGCTGGACAGGGAAACACTGAAGCTTTCTTT. It translates to CASSLAGQGNTEAFF.

The chain combines TRBV20-1 with TRBJ1-1; D is ambiguous. V was clipped by 5 bases and J by 5 bases, with 9 bases between them. Per germline, CDR1 DFQATT and CDR2 SNEGSKA (reference sequence). The CDR3 contains 11 residues. The CDR3 reads CSAYGRTEAFF. The CDR3 nucleotides are TGCAGTGCTTACGGTAGAACTGAAGCTTTCTTT.

This sequence joins TRBV10-1 and TRBJ2-1; 8 bases align to TRBD2. Trimming cost V 5 bases and J 7 bases; bases outside gene matches: 19. This CDR3 contains 18 residues. From germline, CDR1 is WNHNN and CDR2 SYGVQD (reference sequence). The CDR3 protein is CASSSRVSGTSGRNEQFF. CDR3 DNA sequence: TGCGCCAGCAGTAGTCGAGTCTCGGGAACTAGCGGTCGGAATGAGCAGTTCTTC.

The sample holds one count of this clone. The chain recombines TRBV27 with TRBJ1-6; D remains ambiguous. Per the germline V gene, CDR1 is MNHEY and CDR2 is SMNVEV (reference sequence). The CDR3 consists of 13 residues. V shed 3 bases and J shed 7 bases, with 7 bases lying between them. The chain's CDR3 is CASSFRVNSPLHF. Here the CDR3 DNA reads TGTGCCAGCAGTTTTCGGGTAAATTCACCCCTCCACTTT.

The genes are TRBV5-1 and TRBJ2-7; tentatively, D is TRBD1 (6 bases). The V end lost 4 bases, the J end lost 5 bases, and 19 bases lay between the germline ends. Germline V gene lookup returns CDR1 SGHRS and CDR2 YFSETQ. The CDR3 loop spans 15 amino acids. CDR3 amino acids: CASSLDGRGRDEQYF. In nucleotides, the CDR3 is TGCGCCAGCAGCCTCGACGGCAGGGGTCGAGACGAGCAGTACTTC.

The chain recombines TRBV5-1 with TRBJ1-1; D gene unclear. The CDR3 runs to 13 residues. Germline loops: CDR1 SGHRS, CDR2 YFSETQ. Deletions cut 5 bases from V and 0 bases from J, with 8 bases between. CDR3 in DNA: TGCGCCAGCAGAACCGAGATGAACACTGAAGCTTTCTTT. Protein: CASRTEMNTEAFF.

This clone has just a few counts. This chain uses TRBV6-5 with TRBJ1-1, with D possibly TRBD1 on 5 matching bases. V lost 2 bases, J lost 6 bases, and 16 bases lay in between. Germline CDR1 reads MNHEY; CDR2 reads SVGAGI. This CDR3 region has 15 residues. CDR3: CASSYQKADKPEAFF. The CDR3 DNA reads TGTGCCAGCAGTTACCAAAAGGCGGACAAACCTGAAGCTTTCTTT.

This rearrangement joins TRBV10-3 to TRBJ1-1; TRBD1 aligns across 10 bases. V dropped 8 bases and J dropped 6; count of bases not matched to a gene: 6. CDR3 size: 13 residues. CDR1 is ENHRY and CDR2 is SYGVKD in the germline V gene. CDR3 residues: CAIGGGTGAEAFF. As DNA, the CDR3 is TGTGCCATCGGTGGGGGGACAGGGGCTGAAGCTTTCTTT.

The gene calls are TRBV2 and TRBJ2-1; 10 positions agree with TRBD1. Germline assignment: CDR1 SNHLY and CDR2 FYNNEI. CDR3 length: 15 amino acids. V shed 8 bases and J 5 bases; nucleotides not matched to a gene: 9. The CDR3 loop is CASQDRDRGNNEQFF. The DNA of the CDR3 is TGTGCCAGCCAAGACCGGGACAGGGGTAACAATGAGCAGTTCTTC. The variable domain in full, with the rest retrieved from reference TRBV2 and TRBJ2-1, is EPEVTQTPSHQVTQMGQEVILRCVPISNHLYFYWYRQILGQKVEFLVSFYNNEISEKSEIFDDQFSVERPDGSNFTLKIRSTKLEDSAMYFCASQDRDRGNNEQFFGPGTRLTVL.

The rearrangement joins TRBV3-1 (or the pseudogene TRBV3-2) to TRBJ1-2; weak D call: TRBD1 (6 bases). This CDR3 contains 17 residues. The germline V gene has CDR1 LGHDT and CDR2 YNNKEL (reference sequence). V lost 0 bases and J 3 bases, leaving 17 bases between the germline ends. CDR3 bases: TGTGCCAGCAGCCAAGATAGGCGAACAGGGCGATACTATGGCTACACCTTC. Translation: CASSQDRRTGRYYGYTF.

The chain has TRBV2 and TRBJ1-2; TRBD1 aligns across 7 bases. Trimming at V came to 5 bases and at J to 0 bases, leaving 3 bases not matched to a gene. The germline V gene has CDR1 SNHLY and CDR2 FYNNEI. This CDR3 comprises 14 residues. As DNA, the CDR3 is TGTGCCAGCAGTTTGCAGGGGGCTAACTATGGCTACACCTTC. Translation gives CASSLQGANYGYTF. The entire variable domain, with the rest obtained from reference TRBV2 and TRBJ1-2, is as follows: EPEVTQTPSHQVTQMGQEVILRCVPISNHLYFYWYRQILGQKVEFLVSFYNNEISEKSEIFDDQFSVERPDGSNFTLKIRSTKLEDSAMYFCASSLQGANYGYTFGSGTRLTVV.

V is TRBV7-2 and J is TRBJ1-5, with D unresolved. The V end lost 5 bases, the J end lost 2 bases, and 10 bases lay between the germline ends. The germline V gene encodes CDR1 SGHTA and CDR2 FQGNSA. This CDR3 has 14 amino acids. The CDR3: CASSQSGGNQPQHF. The CDR3 DNA reads as TGTGCCAGCAGCCAATCCGGGGGCAATCAGCCCCAGCATTTT.

The V call is TRBV6-6, the J call TRBJ2-1; 8 bases line up with TRBD2. The CDR3 totals 14 residues. Germline-derived CDR1 and CDR2 are MNHNY and SVGAGI (reference sequence). The V segment lost 5 bases and the J segment 4 bases; nucleotides outside the gene matches: 4. The DNA for the CDR3 is TGTGCCAGCAGTAGGACTAGCTATTACAATGAGCAGTTCTTC. It codes for CASSRTSYYNEQFF.